This T cell receptor (beta chain) was observed in a study of cytotoxic CD8 clonotypes in ibrutinib-treated CLL. Overall study context: Patient counts were roughly 10 relapsed/refractory, around 15 treatment-naive and some 17 IGHV unmutated.

The CDR3 has 17 amino acids. The junction had 9 bases not matched to a gene; V was cut back by 3 bases and J by 4 bases. Germline CDR1 is KGHSH and CDR2 is LQKENI. Profiling relied on immunoSEQ multiplex PCR, and the TCRdb table lists in-frame clones only, not all of them. This sample has approximately 74,000 clones, with around 82% found just once. The sequenced sample was PBMCs, obtained at disease progression, from a patient treated with ibrutinib. This sequence originates from a human donor with chronic lymphocytic leukemia. The J gene is TRBJ1-5, the V gene TRBV18, with TRBD1 matching 10 bases. The CDR3 loop is CASSPQFRDRGNQPQHF. The DNA of the CDR3 is TGTGCCAGCTCACCTCAATTCCGGGACAGGGGAAATCAGCCCCAGCATTTT.